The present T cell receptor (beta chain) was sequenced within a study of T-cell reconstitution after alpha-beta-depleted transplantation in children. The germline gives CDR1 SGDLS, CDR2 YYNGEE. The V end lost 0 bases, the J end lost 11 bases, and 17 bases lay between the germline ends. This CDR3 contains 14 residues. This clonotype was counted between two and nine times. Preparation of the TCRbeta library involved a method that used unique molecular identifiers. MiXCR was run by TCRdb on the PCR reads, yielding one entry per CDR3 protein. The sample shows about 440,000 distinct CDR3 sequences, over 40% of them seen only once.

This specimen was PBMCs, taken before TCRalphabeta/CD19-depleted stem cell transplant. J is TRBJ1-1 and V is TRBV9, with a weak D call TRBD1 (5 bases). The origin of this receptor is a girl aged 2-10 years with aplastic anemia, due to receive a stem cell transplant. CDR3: CASSVGPGTPGAFF. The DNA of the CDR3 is TGTGCCAGCAGCGTAGGGCCCGGGACTCCGGGGGCTTTCTTT.